Listed below are T cell receptor beta chains from one sample, sequenced in a study of blood T cell repertoires in COVID-19. The method was immunoSEQ multiplex PCR; TCRdb's version includes in-frame clones alone and lacks a portion of them. Of 200,000 to 250,000 clones listed, about 88% are singletons. Sequencing was carried out using peripheral blood. These TCRs come from an older woman with acute or convalescent COVID-19. CDR3s include the opening cysteine and the closing phenylalanine or tryptophan. Each record gives: D gene, CDR3 length, clone size, J gene, V gene, CDR3 DNA, CDR3 protein. A D gene is named only where the DNA matches it firmly. Clone size appears in some rows only: once, few, many, or a class for an expanded clone.

>NA|16|NA|TRBJ1-6|TRBV7-2
TGTGCCAGCAGCGAACGGCAGGGCCTTTGGAATTCACCCCTCCACTTT
CASSERQGLWNSPLHF
>TRBD2|18|NA|TRBJ2-3|TRBV20-1
TGCAGTGCTAGTACGCTAGGTAGGCTAGCGGGGGGGCCAGATACGCAGTATTTT
CSASTLGRLAGGPDTQYF
>NA|13|NA|TRBJ1-1|TRBV5-1
TGCGCCAGCAGCAAGGACAGAGCCAATGAAGCTTTCTTT
CASSKDRANEAFF
>TRBD2|19|NA|TRBJ2-7|TRBV5-3
TGTGCCAGAAGCTTGCAGAATCTAGCGGGAGGTCCCAGACACTACGAGCAGTACTTC
CARSLQNLAGGPRHYEQYF
>NA|11|NA|TRBJ2-1|TRBV20-1
TGCAGTGCTTCCCCAGGGAATGAGCAGTTCTTC
CSASPGNEQFF
>NA|13|NA|TRBJ1-2|TRBV14
TGTGCCAGCAGCCAAGGAACAGGGTTCGGCTACACCTTC
CASSQGTGFGYTF
>TRBD2|14|NA|TRBJ2-3|TRBV5-1
TGCGCCAGCAAAACGGGGGGGCTCACAGATACGCAGTATTTT
CASKTGGLTDTQYF
>NA|14|NA|TRBJ1-1|TRBV6-5
TGTGCCAGCAGTTACTCGAGGGATAACACTGAAGCTTTCTTT
CASSYSRDNTEAFF
>NA|18|NA|TRBJ1-1|TRBV23-1
TGCGCCAGCAGTCAAATCTACCCCTCTCGTCCAGGGCTTACTGAAGCTTTCTTT
CASSQIYPSRPGLTEAFF
>NA|12|NA|TRBJ2-1|TRBV7-9
TGTGCCAGCAGCTTATGGCAGGGTGAGCAGTTCTTC
CASSLWQGEQFF
>TRBD2|15|NA|TRBJ2-1|TRBV19
TGTGCCAGTAGGCCGCGGGCGGGGGCCTACAATGAGCAGTTCTTC
CASRPRAGAYNEQFF
>NA|16|NA|TRBJ1-5|TRBV28
TGTGCCAGCAGTTTAAGGTCCAGGGGAGGCAATCAGCCCCAGCATTTT
CASSLRSRGGNQPQHF
>NA|18|NA|TRBJ2-2|TRBV7-2
TGTGCCAGCAGCTTAGTTGTTGCTAGCCGTACGAACACCGGGGAGCTGTTTTTT
CASSLVVASRTNTGELFF
>NA|13|NA|TRBJ2-3|TRBV24-1
TGTGCCACCAGTGATTTGCCGGGAGATACGCAGTATTTT
CATSDLPGDTQYF
>NA|12|NA|TRBJ2-3|TRBV30
TGTGCCTGTGATCCCCAGGGGATGGGGCAGTATTTT
CACDPQGMGQYF
>NA|12|NA|TRBJ2-3|TRBV7-9
TGTGCCAGCAGCTTAGACTCTGGTACGCAGTATTTT
CASSLDSGTQYF
>NA|12|NA|TRBJ1-2|TRBV18
TGTGCCAGCTCACCAGCGGGCTATGGCTACACCTTC
CASSPAGYGYTF
>TRBD1|16|NA|TRBJ1-6|TRBV14
TGTGCCAGCAGCCATTTAGGACAGGGTGGGAATTCACCCCTCCACTTT
CASSHLGQGGNSPLHF
>NA|14|NA|TRBJ1-5|TRBV27
TGTGCCAGCAATCCGGGATCGAGCAATCAGCCCCAGCATTTT
CASNPGSSNQPQHF
>TRBD1|15|NA|TRBJ2-1|TRBV5-1
TGCGCCAGCCGTCCCGGGACAGGGGGTCTTGGGGAGCAGTTCTTC
CASRPGTGGLGEQFF
>TRBD1|16|NA|TRBJ2-3|TRBV12-5
TGTGCTAGTGGTTTAGCACAGGGGGCAAGTACAGATACGCAGTATTTT
CASGLAQGASTDTQYF
>TRBD1|16|NA|TRBJ1-1|TRBV6-6
TGTGCCAGCAGTCGCGACAGGGGTGGGATGAACACTGAAGCTTTCTTT
CASSRDRGGMNTEAFF
>NA|15|NA|TRBJ1-1|TRBV4-3
TGCGCCAGCAGCCTAGCAGGGATTAGGTACACTGAAGCTTTCTTT
CASSLAGIRYTEAFF
>TRBD1|16|NA|TRBJ1-2|TRBV6-5
TGTGCCAGCAGTTACCCTGGACAGGGGGCGCACAATGGCTACACCTTC
CASSYPGQGAHNGYTF
>TRBD1|15|NA|TRBJ1-5|TRBV19
TGTGCCAGTAGTCCCCGACAGGGAAGCAATCAGCCCCAGCATTTT
CASSPRQGSNQPQHF
>NA|13|NA|TRBJ1-1|TRBV9
TGTGCCAGCAGCGATTTGGGCCGAAACAAAGCTTTCTTT
CASSDLGRNKAFF
>TRBD1|15|NA|TRBJ1-4|TRBV18
TGTGCCAGCTCCGAGGACAGGGGGCGAAATGAAAAACTGTTTTTT
CASSEDRGRNEKLFF
>TRBD1|15|once|TRBJ2-5|TRBV7-9
TGTGCCAGCAGTCAACGACCGACAGGGCAAGAGACCCAGTACTTC
CASSQRPTGQETQYF
>NA|16|NA|TRBJ1-2|TRBV7-2
TGTGCCAGCAGCTTACAGGCAGCCTATGCTAACTATGGCTACACCTTC
CASSLQAAYANYGYTF
>NA|14|NA|TRBJ2-7|TRBV7-2
TGTGCCAGCAGCTTATCCAGCGGGTTCTACGAGCAGTACTTC
CASSLSSGFYEQYF
>NA|15|NA|TRBJ1-2|TRBV28
TGTGCCAGCGGGATAGGGGGTAGCGCCCAATATGGCTACACCTTC
CASGIGGSAQYGYTF
>NA|15|NA|TRBJ1-2|TRBV19
TGTGCCAGTAGTATAGATACCAGGCCGAGCTATGGCTACACCTTC
CASSIDTRPSYGYTF
>NA|13|many|TRBJ2-7|TRBV27
TGTGCCAGCAGATTACAGGGTTCCTCCGAGCAGTACTTC
CASRLQGSSEQYF
>NA|13|NA|TRBJ2-1|TRBV21-1
TGTGCCAGCAGCAAGCCCAGGTTCAATGAGCAGTTCTTC
CASSKPRFNEQFF
>NA|13|NA|TRBJ1-2|TRBV6-5
TGTGCCAGCAGAGACGACAGAAGCTATGGCTACACCTTC
CASRDDRSYGYTF